This T cell receptor beta chain was profiled in a study of T cells in Graves' hyperthyroidism and ophthalmopathy. Exclusion criteria comprised uncontrolled infection, other autoimmune disease, pregnancy or lactation. Using around 10 ml of fresh peripheral blood, PBMCs were prepared. Many counts were recorded for this clonotype. Its antigen is as yet unknown. Study conclusions and caveats: In blood, most of the thyroid clonotypes expanded above 0.001 were also present. Prediction of ophthalmopathy progression came a median around 6.1 months pre-onset.

Unmatched junction bases numbered 13, after V lost 2 bases and J lost 9 bases. Germline CDR1 and CDR2: DFQATT and SNEGSKA (reference sequence). This CDR3 spans 15 amino acids. The CDR3 regions of TCR beta were amplified from RNA transcripts. A set of HTBI primers served as the primers for a first-round RT-PCR of the TCR CDR3. TCRdb analysed the multiplex PCR reads with MiXCR anew, one entry per CDR3 protein. The sample has about 400,000 distinct CDR3 sequences, 15% to 17% seen once; the top ten hold 28%. This rearrangement joins TRBV20-1 to TRBJ2-3; 8 nucleotides align to TRBD1. The sample comprised blood. The sequence came from a woman under 30 with Graves' hyperthyroidism that later progressed to Graves' ophthalmopathy. For the CDR3, the DNA is TGCAGTGCTAGACCCGACAGGGGCCGGGGGTGGACGCAGTATTTT. Encoded protein: CSARPDRGRGWTQYF.